The sequence of this TCR beta chain was determined in a study of T cells in Graves' hyperthyroidism and ophthalmopathy. At least ten counts were recorded for this clonotype. Researchers took RNA transcripts and amplified the TCR beta CDR3 regions from them. Initially, a first-round RT-PCR of the TCR CDR3 employed the HTBI primer set. TCRdb passed the multiplex PCR reads through MiXCR, listing each CDR3 protein once. The data contain some 690,000 distinct CDR3 sequences, approximately 15% of them seen just once; the ten biggest clones take up around 15%. The V gene's germline CDR1 is SGHTA and CDR2 FQGNSA. This CDR3 contains 14 residues. The germline V and J ends were trimmed by 1 base and 1 base, with 7 bases remaining between them.

The sequence was collected from a man between 45 and 60 years old with Graves' hyperthyroidism. The sequencing input was blood. The V and J genes are TRBV7-2 and TRBJ1-2; D gene ambiguous. CDR3 sequence (DNA): TGTGCCAGCAGCTTAGAAGGCCATAACTATGGCTACACCTTC. This codes for CASSLEGHNYGYTF.